This T cell receptor (beta chain) was captured by sequencing in a study of shared T cell receptors in the human thymus. Here immunoSEQ multiplex PCR was the method, and the copy in TCRdb shows in-frame clones only, minus some. The sample records about 380,000 clones, roughly 94% being singletons. Germline V lookup: CDR1 MNHNS, CDR2 SASEGT. The V gene lost 4 bases and the J gene lost 0 bases, with 13 bases spanning the gap. This CDR3 is 15 amino acids long. This clonotype was obtained from a human donor. The sequencing sample was made of thymocytes. The rearrangement uses TRBV6-1 and TRBJ2-7, with D perhaps TRBD1 or TRBD2 (5 bases each). CDR3 DNA: TGTGCCAGCAGTGCGGTCGGGGCCCCCTCCTACGAGCAGTACTTC. Protein product: CASSAVGAPSYEQYF.